This T cell receptor (beta chain) was captured by sequencing in a study of graft-versus-host responses after intestinal transplantation. Study-wide context: Recipients were all induced with anti-thymocyte globulin, then given tacrolimus and steroids for around three years. Regarding the study as a whole: Investigators detected GvH clones in recipient marrow, with some emerging earlier in ileum or blood.

Germline loops: CDR1 SGHNT, CDR2 YENEEA. Trimming pared 5 bases from V and 1 base from J, leaving 11 bases between. The CDR3 loop spans 14 amino acids. This clone was seen more than once but under ten times. Its antigen is unknown. Profiled with immunoSEQ multiplex PCR; TCRdb holds only in-frame clones, not every one. The sample carries about 39,000 clones, roughly 93% recorded once. V usage is TRBV11-3 and J usage is TRBJ1-1, with a weak D call TRBD1 (5 bases). The receptor was isolated from a human donor who was the organ donor for an intestinal transplant. Source: unstimulated CD8+ T cells sorted from spleen or lymph node cells, taken before transplant. The CDR3 here is CASSPDSGNTEAFF. In nucleotides, the CDR3 is TGTGCCAGCAGCCCCGACAGCGGGAACACTGAAGCTTTCTTT.